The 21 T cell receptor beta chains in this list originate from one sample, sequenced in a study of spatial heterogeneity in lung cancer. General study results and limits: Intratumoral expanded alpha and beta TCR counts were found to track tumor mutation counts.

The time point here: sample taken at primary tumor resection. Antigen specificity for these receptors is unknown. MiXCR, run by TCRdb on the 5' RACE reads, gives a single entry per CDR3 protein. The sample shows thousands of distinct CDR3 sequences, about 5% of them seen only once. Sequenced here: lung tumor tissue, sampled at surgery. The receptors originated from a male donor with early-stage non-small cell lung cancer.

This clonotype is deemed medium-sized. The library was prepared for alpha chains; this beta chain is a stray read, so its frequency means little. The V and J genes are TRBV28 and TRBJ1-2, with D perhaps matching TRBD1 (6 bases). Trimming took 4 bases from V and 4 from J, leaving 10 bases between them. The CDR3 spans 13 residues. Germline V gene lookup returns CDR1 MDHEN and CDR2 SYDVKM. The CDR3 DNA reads TGTGCCAGCAGTTCCACAGGGCCCTATGGCTACACCTTC. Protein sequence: CASSSTGPYGYTF.

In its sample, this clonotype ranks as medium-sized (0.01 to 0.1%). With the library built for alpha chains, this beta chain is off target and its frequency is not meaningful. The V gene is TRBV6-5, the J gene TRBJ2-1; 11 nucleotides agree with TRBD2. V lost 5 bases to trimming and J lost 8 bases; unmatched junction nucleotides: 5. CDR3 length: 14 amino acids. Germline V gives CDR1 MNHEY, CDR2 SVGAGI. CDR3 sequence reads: CASSPGLAAHEQFF. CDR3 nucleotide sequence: TGTGCCAGCAGTCCGGGACTAGCGGCCCATGAGCAGTTCTTC.

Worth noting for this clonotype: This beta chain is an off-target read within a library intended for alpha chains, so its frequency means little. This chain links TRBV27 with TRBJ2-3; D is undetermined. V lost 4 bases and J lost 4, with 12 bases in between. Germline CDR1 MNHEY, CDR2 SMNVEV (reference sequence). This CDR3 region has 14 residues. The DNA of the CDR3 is TGTGCCAGCAGTTACAGCCATTCCTCAGATACGCAGTATTTT. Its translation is CASSYSHSSDTQYF.

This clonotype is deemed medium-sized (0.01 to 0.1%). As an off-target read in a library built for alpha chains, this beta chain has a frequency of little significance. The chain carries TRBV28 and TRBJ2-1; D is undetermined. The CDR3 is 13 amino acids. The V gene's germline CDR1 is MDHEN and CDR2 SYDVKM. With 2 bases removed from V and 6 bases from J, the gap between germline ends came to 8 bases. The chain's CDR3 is CASSLTTLNEQFF. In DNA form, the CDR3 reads TGTGCCAGCAGTTTAACTACCCTCAATGAGCAGTTCTTC.

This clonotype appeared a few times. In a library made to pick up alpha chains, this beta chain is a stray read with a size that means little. CDR3 in DNA: TGCAGTGCTACTCCTAGCACAGATACGCAGTATTTT. Its translation is CSATPSTDTQYF. The rearrangement joins TRBV20-1 to TRBJ2-3; D gene uncertain. This CDR3 has 12 residues. Trimming stripped 4 bases from V and 0 bases from J, with 5 bases between. The germline CDR1 and CDR2 sequences are DFQATT and SNEGSKA (reference sequence).

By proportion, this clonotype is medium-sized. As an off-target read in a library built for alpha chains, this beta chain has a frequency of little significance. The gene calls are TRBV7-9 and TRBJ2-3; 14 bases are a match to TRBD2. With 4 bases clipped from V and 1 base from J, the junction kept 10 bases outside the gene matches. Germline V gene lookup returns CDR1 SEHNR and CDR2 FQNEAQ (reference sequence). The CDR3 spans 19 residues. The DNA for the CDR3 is TGTGCCAGCAGCTCCCTATGGACTAGCGGGGGGTCACGCACAGATACGCAGTATTTT. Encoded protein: CASSSLWTSGGSRTDTQYF.

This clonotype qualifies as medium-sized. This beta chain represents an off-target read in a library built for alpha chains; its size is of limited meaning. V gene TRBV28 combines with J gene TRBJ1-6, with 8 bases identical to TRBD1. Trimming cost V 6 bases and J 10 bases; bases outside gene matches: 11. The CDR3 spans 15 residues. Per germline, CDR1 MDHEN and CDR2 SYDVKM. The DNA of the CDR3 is TGTGCCAGCAGAAGGACAGGGCCGACTGGGTCACCCCTCCACTTT. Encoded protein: CASRRTGPTGSPLHF.

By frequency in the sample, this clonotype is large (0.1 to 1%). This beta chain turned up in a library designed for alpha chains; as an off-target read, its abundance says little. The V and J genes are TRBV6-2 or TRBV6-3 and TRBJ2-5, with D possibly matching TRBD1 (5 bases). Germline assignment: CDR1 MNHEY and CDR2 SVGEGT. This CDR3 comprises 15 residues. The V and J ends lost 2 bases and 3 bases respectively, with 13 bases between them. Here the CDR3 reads CASSYVGDSKETQYF. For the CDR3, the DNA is TGTGCCAGCAGTTACGTTGGTGACAGCAAAGAGACCCAGTACTTC.

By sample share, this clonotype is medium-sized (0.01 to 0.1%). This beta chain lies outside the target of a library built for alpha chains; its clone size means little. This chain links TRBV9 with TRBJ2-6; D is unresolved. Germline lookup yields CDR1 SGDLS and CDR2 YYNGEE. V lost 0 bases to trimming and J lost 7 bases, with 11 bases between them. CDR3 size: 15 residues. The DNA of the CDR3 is TGTGCCAGCAGCGTAGGAACAGTAAGAGCCAACGTCCTGACTTTC. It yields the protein CASSVGTVRANVLTF.

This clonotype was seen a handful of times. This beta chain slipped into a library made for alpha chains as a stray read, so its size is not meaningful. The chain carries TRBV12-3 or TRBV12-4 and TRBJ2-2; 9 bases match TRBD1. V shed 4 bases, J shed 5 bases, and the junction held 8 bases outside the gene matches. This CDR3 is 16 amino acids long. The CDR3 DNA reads TGTGCCAGCAGTTCCGGACAGGGGTTGGGGACCGGGGAGCTGTTTTTT. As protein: CASSSGQGLGTGELFF.

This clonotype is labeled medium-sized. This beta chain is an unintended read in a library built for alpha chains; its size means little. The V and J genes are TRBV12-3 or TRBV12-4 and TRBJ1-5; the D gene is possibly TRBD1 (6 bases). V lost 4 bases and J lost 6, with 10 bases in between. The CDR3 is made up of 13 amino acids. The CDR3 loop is CASSSQGSQPQHF. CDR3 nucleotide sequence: TGTGCCAGCAGTTCTCAGGGGAGTCAGCCCCAGCATTTT.

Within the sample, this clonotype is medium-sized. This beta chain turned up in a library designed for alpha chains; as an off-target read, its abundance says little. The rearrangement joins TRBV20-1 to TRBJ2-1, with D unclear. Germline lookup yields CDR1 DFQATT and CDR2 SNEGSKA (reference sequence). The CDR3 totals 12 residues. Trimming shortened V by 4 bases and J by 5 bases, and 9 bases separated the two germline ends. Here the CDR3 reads CSAISQNNEQFF. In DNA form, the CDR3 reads TGCAGTGCTATTTCACAGAACAATGAGCAGTTCTTC.

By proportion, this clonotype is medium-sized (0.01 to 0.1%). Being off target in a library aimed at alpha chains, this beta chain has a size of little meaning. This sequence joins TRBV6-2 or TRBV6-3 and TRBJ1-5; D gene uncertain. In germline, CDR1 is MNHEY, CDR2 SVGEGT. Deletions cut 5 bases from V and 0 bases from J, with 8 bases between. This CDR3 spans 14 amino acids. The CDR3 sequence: CASSDWDSNQPQHF. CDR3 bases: TGTGCCAGCAGTGACTGGGATAGCAATCAGCCCCAGCATTTT.

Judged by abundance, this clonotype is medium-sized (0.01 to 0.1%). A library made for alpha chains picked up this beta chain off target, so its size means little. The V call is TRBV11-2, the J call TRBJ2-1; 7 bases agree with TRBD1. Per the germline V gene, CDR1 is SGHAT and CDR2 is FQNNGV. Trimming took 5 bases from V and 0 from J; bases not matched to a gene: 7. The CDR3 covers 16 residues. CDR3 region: CASSPLTGASYNEQFF. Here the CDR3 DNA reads TGTGCCAGCAGCCCGCTAACAGGGGCCTCCTACAATGAGCAGTTCTTC.

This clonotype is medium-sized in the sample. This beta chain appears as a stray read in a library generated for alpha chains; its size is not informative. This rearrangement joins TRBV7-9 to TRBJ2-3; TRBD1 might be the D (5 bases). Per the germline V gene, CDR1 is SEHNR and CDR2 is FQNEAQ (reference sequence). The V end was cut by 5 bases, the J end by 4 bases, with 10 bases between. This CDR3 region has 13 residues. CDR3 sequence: CASSLWGSDTQYF. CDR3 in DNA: TGTGCCAGCAGCCTCTGGGGCTCAGATACGCAGTATTTT.

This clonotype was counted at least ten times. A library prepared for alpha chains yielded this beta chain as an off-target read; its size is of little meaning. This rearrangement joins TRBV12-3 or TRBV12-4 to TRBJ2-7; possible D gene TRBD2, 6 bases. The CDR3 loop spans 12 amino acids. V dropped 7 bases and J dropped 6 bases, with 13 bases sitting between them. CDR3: CASTRDSGEQYF. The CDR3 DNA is TGTGCCAGCACCCGGGACTCAGGCGAGCAGTACTTC.

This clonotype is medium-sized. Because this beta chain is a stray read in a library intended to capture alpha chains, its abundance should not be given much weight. Here the CDR3 DNA reads TGTGCCAGCAGCAGGGACCTCTCCTACGAGCAGTACTTC. Residues: CASSRDLSYEQYF. The chain joins TRBV7-2 to TRBJ2-7, with D possibly called TRBD1 or TRBD2 (5 bases each). Germline V lookup: CDR1 SGHTA, CDR2 FQGNSA. This CDR3 is 13 amino acids long. V gave up 5 bases and J gave up 0 bases, with 8 bases separating them.

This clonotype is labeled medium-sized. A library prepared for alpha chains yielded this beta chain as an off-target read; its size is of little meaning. As DNA, the CDR3 is TGTGCCAGTAGGAGACAATCGGCTAACTATGGCTACACCTTC. It is translated as CASRRQSANYGYTF. The chain uses TRBV19 and TRBJ1-2; D is undetermined. The length of the CDR3 is 14 residues. V was trimmed by 6 bases and J by 0 bases, leaving 11 bases between them. The germline V gene has CDR1 LNHDA and CDR2 SQIVND (reference sequence).

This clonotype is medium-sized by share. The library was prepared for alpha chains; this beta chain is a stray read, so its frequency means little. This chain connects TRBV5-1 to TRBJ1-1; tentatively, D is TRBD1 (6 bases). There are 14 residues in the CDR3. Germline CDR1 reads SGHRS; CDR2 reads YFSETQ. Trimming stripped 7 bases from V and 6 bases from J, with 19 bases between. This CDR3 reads CASGAGAEEAEAFF. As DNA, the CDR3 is TGCGCCAGCGGGGCGGGGGCCGAGGAGGCTGAAGCTTTCTTT.

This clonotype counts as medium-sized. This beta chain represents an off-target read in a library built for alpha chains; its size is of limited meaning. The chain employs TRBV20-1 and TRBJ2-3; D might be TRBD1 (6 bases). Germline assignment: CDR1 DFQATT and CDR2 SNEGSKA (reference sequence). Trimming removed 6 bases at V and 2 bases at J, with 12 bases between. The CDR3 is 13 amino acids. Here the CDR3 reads CSALGTYTDTQYF. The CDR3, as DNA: TGCAGTGCACTGGGGACATACACAGATACGCAGTATTTT.

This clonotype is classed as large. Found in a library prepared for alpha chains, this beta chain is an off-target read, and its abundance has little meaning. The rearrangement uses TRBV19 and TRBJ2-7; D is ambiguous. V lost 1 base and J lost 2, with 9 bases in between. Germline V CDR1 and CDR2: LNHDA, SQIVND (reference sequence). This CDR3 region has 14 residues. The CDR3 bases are TGTGCCAGTAGTATAGCAGTCTCGACCTACGAGCAGTACTTC. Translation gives CASSIAVSTYEQYF.